These 13 T cell receptor beta chains were all obtained from the same sample, sequenced in a study of blood T cells in healthy people across ages. A second roughly 6 to 12 cycle PCR used barcoded and J-beta primers. Each CDR3 protein is one row after TCRdb ran MiXCR on the 5' RACE reads. The sample holds 1.5 million or so distinct CDR3 sequences, 35% to 45% seen once. Specimen: blood. These TCRs come from a woman between 18 and 29 years old in good health.

Note on this clonotype: A read error may account for a junction end that differs from germline. The chain links TRBV7-9 to TRBJ2-6, with a weak D call TRBD1 (5 bases). Germline assignment: CDR1 SEHNR and CDR2 FQNEAQ (reference sequence). The CDR3 length is 18 residues. The CDR3 DNA follows: TGTGCCAGCAGCCCCCCCGTCGGCAGATACTCTGGGGCCAGCGTCCTGACTTTC. This encodes CASSPPVGRYSGASVLTF.

This clonotype has just a few counts. This CDR3 reads CASSSQTGYSNQPQHF. CDR3 nucleotides: TGTGCCAGCAGCTCTCAAACAGGGTATAGCAATCAGCCCCAGCATTTT. The chain links TRBV7-2 to TRBJ1-5; D perhaps matches TRBD1 (6 bases). This CDR3 is 16 amino acids long. Germline CDR1 SGHTA, CDR2 FQGNSA. Trimming removed 4 bases from V and 0 bases from J, with 13 bases in between.

The rearrangement uses TRBV11-2 and TRBJ2-7, with TRBD1 identical over 9 bases. The CDR3 contains 15 residues. Looked up from germline, CDR1 is SGHAT and CDR2 is FQNNGV. V lost 5 bases and J lost 4; bases outside the gene matches: 9. The DNA of the CDR3 is TGTGCCAGCAGCGAACAGGGGGCAGGTTCTTACGAGCAGTACTTC. This encodes CASSEQGAGSYEQYF.

In this sample, this clonotype turned up a few times. The CDR3: CASSPTGGPEAFF. The CDR3, as DNA: TGTGCCAGCAGTCCCACAGGGGGCCCTGAAGCTTTCTTT. The chain joins TRBV27 to TRBJ1-1; TRBD1 agrees at 9 bases. With 5 bases clipped from V and 6 bases from J, the junction kept 4 bases outside the gene matches. The CDR3 sequence is 13 residues long. Germline CDR1 and CDR2: MNHEY and SMNVEV (reference sequence).

This chain connects TRBV15 to TRBJ2-7, with a weak D call TRBD2 (5 bases). The CDR3 loop spans 14 amino acids. Deletions cut 8 bases from V and 0 bases from J, with 14 bases between. Germline V gene sequence: CDR1 LNHNV, CDR2 YYDKDF (reference sequence). The CDR3 bases are TGTGCCACCCGCGGAGGCCGGAGCTCCTACGAGCAGTACTTC. Its translation: CATRGGRSSYEQYF.

This clonotype was counted between two and nine times. The chain carries TRBV24-1 and TRBJ2-3; D gene ambiguous. Deletions cut 3 bases from V and 4 bases from J, with 7 bases between. This CDR3 region has 13 residues. Germline V CDR1 and CDR2: KGHDR, SFDVKD. CDR3 residues: CATSDTFADTQYF. In nucleotides, the CDR3 is TGTGCCACCAGTGATACCTTCGCAGATACGCAGTATTTT.

The gene calls are TRBV20-1 and TRBJ1-2, with a tentative D call TRBD1 (5 bases). CDR3 length: 13 amino acids. Germline CDR1 reads DFQATT; CDR2 reads SNEGSKA (reference sequence). V lost 4 bases and J lost 4, with 13 bases in between. CDR3 coding DNA: TGCAGTGCTAACAGCCCTGGGGGCTATGGCTACACCTTC. This sequence encodes CSANSPGGYGYTF.

V usage is TRBV25-1 and J usage is TRBJ2-1, with D perhaps TRBD1 (6 bases). The CDR3 consists of 14 residues. The germline CDR1 and CDR2 sequences are MGHDK and SYGVNS. The V and J ends lost 5 bases and 1 base respectively, with 9 bases between them. Written as DNA, the CDR3 is TGTGCCAGCAGTAACAGGGTTTCCTACAATGAGCAGTTCTTC. Translation: CASSNRVSYNEQFF.

The J gene is TRBJ2-5, the V gene TRBV7-9, with TRBD1 identical over 11 bases. The CDR3 contains 18 residues. The J segment lost 3 bases and the V segment lost 5 bases, leaving 14 bases of the junction unmatched. Looked up from germline, CDR1 is SEHNR and CDR2 is FQNEAQ (reference sequence). CDR3 DNA: TGTGCCAGCAGCGTAAGAAACCTCCGGGACAGGGGGAAAGAGACCCAGTACTTC. Translating it yields CASSVRNLRDRGKETQYF.

The rearrangement uses TRBV7-9 and TRBJ2-6; the D is unclear. V was cut by 6 bases and J by 0 bases, with 12 bases left in between. Germline-derived CDR1 and CDR2 are SEHNR and FQNEAQ (reference sequence). The CDR3 is made up of 16 amino acids. CDR3 amino acids: CASRKAFSSGANVLTF. The CDR3 DNA sequence: TGTGCCAGCAGAAAAGCCTTTTCCTCTGGGGCCAACGTCCTGACTTTC.

This clonotype was detected ten times or more. V and J are TRBV6-2 or TRBV6-3 and TRBJ1-5; D is unresolved. V shed 8 bases and J shed 0 bases, with 5 bases lying between them. This CDR3 has 12 amino acids. Per the germline V gene, CDR1 is MNHEY and CDR2 is SVGEGT. The CDR3 nucleotides read TGTGCCAGCTGGGATAGCAATCAGCCCCAGCATTTT. Protein: CASWDSNQPQHF.

This clonotype was detected only a few times. The chain uses TRBV13 and TRBJ2-7; D is possibly TRBD1 (6 bases). This CDR3 has 13 residues. The V gene's germline CDR1 is PRHDT and CDR2 FYEKMQ (reference sequence). Trimming took off 5 bases at V and 4 bases at J, with 12 bases between the two ends. The CDR3 DNA is TGTGCCAGCAGCGCAGGGGTCGATTACGAGCAGTACTTC. Translating it yields CASSAGVDYEQYF.

A few counts support this clonotype. V and J are TRBV14 and TRBJ1-2; D is uncertain. This CDR3 contains 13 residues. Per germline, CDR1 SGHDN and CDR2 FVKESK. V dropped 3 bases and J dropped 2 bases, with 7 bases sitting between them. CDR3 region: CASSQNINYGYTF. CDR3 coding DNA: TGTGCCAGCAGCCAGAACATCAACTATGGCTACACCTTC.